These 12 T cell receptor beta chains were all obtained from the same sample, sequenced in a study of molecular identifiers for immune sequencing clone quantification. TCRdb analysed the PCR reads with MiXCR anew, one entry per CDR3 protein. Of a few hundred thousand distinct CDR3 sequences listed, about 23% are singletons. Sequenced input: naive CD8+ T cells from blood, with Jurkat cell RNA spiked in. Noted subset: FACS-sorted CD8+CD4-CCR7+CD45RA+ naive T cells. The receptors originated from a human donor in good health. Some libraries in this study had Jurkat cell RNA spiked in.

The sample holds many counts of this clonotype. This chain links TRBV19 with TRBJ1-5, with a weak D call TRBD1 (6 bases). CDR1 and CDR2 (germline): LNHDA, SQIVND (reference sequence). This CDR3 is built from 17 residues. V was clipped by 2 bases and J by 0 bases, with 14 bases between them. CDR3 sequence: CASSITPGQYSNQPQHF. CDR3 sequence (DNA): TGTGCCAGTAGTATAACCCCTGGACAGTATAGCAATCAGCCCCAGCATTTT.

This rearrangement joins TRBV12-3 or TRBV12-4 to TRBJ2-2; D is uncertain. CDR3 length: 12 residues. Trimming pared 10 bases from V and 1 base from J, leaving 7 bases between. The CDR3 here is CANEENTGELFF. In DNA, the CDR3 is TGTGCCAACGAAGAGAACACCGGGGAGCTGTTTTTT.

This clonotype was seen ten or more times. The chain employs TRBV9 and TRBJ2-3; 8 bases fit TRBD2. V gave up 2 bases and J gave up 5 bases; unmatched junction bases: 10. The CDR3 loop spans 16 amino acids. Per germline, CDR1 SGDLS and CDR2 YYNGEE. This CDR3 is CASSVKIAGRGDTQYF. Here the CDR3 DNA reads TGTGCCAGCAGCGTGAAAATAGCGGGGCGGGGAGATACGCAGTATTTT.

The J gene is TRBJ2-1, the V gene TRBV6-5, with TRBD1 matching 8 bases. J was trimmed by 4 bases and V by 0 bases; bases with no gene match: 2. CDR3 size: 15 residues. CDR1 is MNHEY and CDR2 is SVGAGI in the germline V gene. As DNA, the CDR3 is TGTGCCAGCAGTTACTCCAGGGGGCCGTACAATGAGCAGTTCTTC. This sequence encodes CASSYSRGPYNEQFF.

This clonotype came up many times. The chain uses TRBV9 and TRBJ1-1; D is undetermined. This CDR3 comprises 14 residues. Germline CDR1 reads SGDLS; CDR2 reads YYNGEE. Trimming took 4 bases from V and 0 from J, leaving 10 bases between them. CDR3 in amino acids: CASSPSGLNTEAFF. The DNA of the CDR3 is TGTGCCAGCAGCCCCAGCGGCCTGAACACTGAAGCTTTCTTT.

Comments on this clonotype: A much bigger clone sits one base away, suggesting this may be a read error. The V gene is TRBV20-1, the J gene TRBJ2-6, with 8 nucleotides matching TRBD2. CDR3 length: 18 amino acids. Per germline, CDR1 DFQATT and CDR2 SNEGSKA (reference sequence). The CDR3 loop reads CSARDMAGGYSGANVLAF. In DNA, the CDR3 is TGCAGTGCTAGAGATATGGCGGGGGGTTACTCTGGGGCCAACGTCCTGGCTTTC.

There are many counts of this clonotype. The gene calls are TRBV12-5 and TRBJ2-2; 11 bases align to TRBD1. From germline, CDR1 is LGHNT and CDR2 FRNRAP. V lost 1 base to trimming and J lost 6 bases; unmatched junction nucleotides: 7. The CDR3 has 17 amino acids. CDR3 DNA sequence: TGTGCTAGTGGTTTGGCAGGACAGGGGGCATACTCCGGGGAGCTGTTTTTT. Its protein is CASGLAGQGAYSGELFF.

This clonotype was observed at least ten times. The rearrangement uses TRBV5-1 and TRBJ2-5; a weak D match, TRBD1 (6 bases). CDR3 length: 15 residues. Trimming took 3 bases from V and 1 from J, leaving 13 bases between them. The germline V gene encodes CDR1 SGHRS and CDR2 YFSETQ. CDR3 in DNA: TGCGCCAGCAGCTCCGACCAGGGGACCCAAGAGACCCAGTACTTC. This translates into CASSSDQGTQETQYF.

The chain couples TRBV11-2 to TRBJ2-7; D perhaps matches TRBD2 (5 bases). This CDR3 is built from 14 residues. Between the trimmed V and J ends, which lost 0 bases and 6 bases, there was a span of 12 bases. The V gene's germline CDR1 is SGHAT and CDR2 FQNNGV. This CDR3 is CASSLEASPREQYF. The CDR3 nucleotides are TGTGCCAGCAGCTTAGAAGCTAGCCCGCGCGAGCAGTACTTC.

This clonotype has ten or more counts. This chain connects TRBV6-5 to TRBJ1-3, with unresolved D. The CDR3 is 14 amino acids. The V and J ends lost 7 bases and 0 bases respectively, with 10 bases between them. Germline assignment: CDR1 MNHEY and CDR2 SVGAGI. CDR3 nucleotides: TGTGCCAGCACTCGCTTAAGCTCTGGAAACACCATATATTTT. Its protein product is CASTRLSSGNTIYF.

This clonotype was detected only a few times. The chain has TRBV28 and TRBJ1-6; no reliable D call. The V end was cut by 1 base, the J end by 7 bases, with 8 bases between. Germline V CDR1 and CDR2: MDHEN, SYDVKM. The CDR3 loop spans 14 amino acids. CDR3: CASSLSQRNSPLHF. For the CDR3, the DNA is TGTGCCAGCAGTTTATCACAGCGAAATTCACCCCTCCACTTT.

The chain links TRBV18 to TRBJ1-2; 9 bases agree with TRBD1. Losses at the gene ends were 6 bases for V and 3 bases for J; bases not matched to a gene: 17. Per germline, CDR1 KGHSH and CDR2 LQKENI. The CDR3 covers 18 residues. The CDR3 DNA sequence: TGTGCCAGCTCTCAACTCGGGACAGGGATGGAAGAGGACTATGGCTACACCTTC. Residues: CASSQLGTGMEEDYGYTF.